Below, one TCR beta chain is given with its context. Its antigen is not known. The data are from a study of vaccination and CD4 T cells after COVID-19. V lost 5 bases and J lost 4; bases outside the gene matches: 6. This CDR3 has 16 amino acids. Germline CDR1 MNHEY, CDR2 SMNVEV (reference sequence). As for treatment: roughly nine-day PBMC culture with coronavirus spike peptide pools or control peptides (ViraFEST assay). The assay that was used to sequence DNA from cultured CD4+ T cells was the Oncomine TCR Beta short-read assay. TCRdb re-analysed the PCR reads in MiXCR, keeping a single row per CDR3 protein. This table has roughly 26,000 distinct CDR3 sequences, about 40% appearing once.

The sequence was obtained from a human donor who had recovered from COVID-19. This rearrangement joins TRBV27 to TRBJ2-2, with 11 positions matching TRBD2. Sequenced input: CD4+ T cells from blood, cultured in vitro. The CDR3 nucleotides read TGTGCCAGCAGTCTAGGGACTAGCGGAGTCACCGGGGAGCTGTTTTTT. Its translation: CASSLGTSGVTGELFF.